One sample yielded the 9 T cell receptor beta chains listed below, sequenced in a study of blood T cell repertoires in COVID-19 (dated by TCRdb to the early 2020s). Receptors were amplified or captured by the immunoSEQ multiplex PCR assay. The source is immuneACCESS, and TCRdb retained only in-frame sequences with V and J called. Part of the clones is not carried over; for the studies checked, unresolved V genes explain less than half of this, and the remainder is unexplained. The sample table lists just under 90,000 clones, roughly 70% of them with a count of one. Together, the top ten hold around 14% of the sample. Specimen: peripheral blood. The receptors originated from an elderly woman with acute or convalescent COVID-19.

This chain uses TRBV6-5 with TRBJ1-3; D is uncertain. V was trimmed by 6 bases and J by 7 bases, leaving 10 bases between them. CDR3 length: 12 amino acids. Germline V CDR1 and CDR2: MNHEY, SVGAGI. For the CDR3, the DNA is TGTGCCAGCAGACGACTCATCAACACCATATATTTT. Its protein product is CASRRLINTIYF.

The chain recombines TRBV7-3 with TRBJ2-2, with a weak D call TRBD2 (5 bases). Germline assignment: CDR1 SGHTA and CDR2 FQGTGA. The V end lost 4 bases, the J end lost 8 bases, and 11 bases lay between the germline ends. The CDR3 totals 13 residues. The CDR3 loop is CASSSQSGGELFF. The CDR3 bases are TGTGCCAGCAGCTCCCAATCGGGGGGGGAGCTGTTTTTT.

This clone has only a few counts. This chain joins TRBV7-3 and TRBJ1-2; no firm D call. The germline gives CDR1 SGHTA, CDR2 FQGTGA. Trimming removed 5 bases from V and 4 bases from J, with 20 bases in between. The CDR3 totals 16 residues. CDR3 sequence reads: CASSPLNTPGSYGYTF. In nucleotides, the CDR3 is TGTGCCAGCAGCCCATTGAACACTCCAGGCAGCTATGGCTACACCTTC.

The chain has TRBV7-8 and TRBJ2-7, with D perhaps matching TRBD1 (6 bases). V was shortened by 5 bases and J by 3 bases, with 17 bases between the two germline ends. CDR3 length equals 15 residues. Germline CDR1 is SGHVS and CDR2 is FQNEAQ. CDR3 sequence: CASSLLYRVDYEQYF. CDR3 DNA: TGTGCCAGCAGCCTCCTCTACAGGGTGGACTACGAGCAGTACTTC. Full variable domain (rest looked up from reference TRBV7-8 and TRBJ2-7): GAGVSQSPRYKVAKRGQDVALRCDPISGHVSLFWYQQALGQGPEFLTYFQNEAQLDKSGLPSDRFFAERPEGSVSTLKIQRTQQEDSAVYLCASSLLYRVDYEQYFGPGTRLTVT.

The rearrangement uses TRBV7-6 and TRBJ2-5; D uncertain. Germline loops: CDR1 SGHVS, CDR2 FNYEAQ. V was cut by 0 bases and J by 2 bases, with 7 bases left in between. This CDR3 has 14 residues. The CDR3 DNA follows: TGTGCCAGCAGCTTAGCGGGCAGGCAAGAGACCCAGTACTTC. Its translation: CASSLAGRQETQYF.

The chain carries TRBV6-6 and TRBJ2-5; 8 bases fit TRBD2. Germline lookup yields CDR1 MNHNY and CDR2 SVGAGI (reference sequence). Trimming at V came to 6 bases and at J to 8 bases, leaving 5 bases not matched to a gene. The CDR3 runs to 12 residues. CDR3 protein: CASRPGGLTQYF. The DNA for the CDR3 is TGTGCCAGCAGGCCGGGGGGGCTAACCCAGTACTTC.

The chain employs TRBV12-3 or TRBV12-4 and TRBJ1-2; weak D call: TRBD1 (5 bases). Trimming removed 4 bases from V and 3 bases from J, with 9 bases in between. The length of the CDR3 is 13 residues. This CDR3 reads CASSSGTDYGYTF. In DNA form, the CDR3 reads TGTGCCAGCAGTTCCGGGACTGACTATGGCTACACCTTC.

The chain carries TRBV18 and TRBJ1-1; possible D gene TRBD1, 6 bases. This CDR3 region has 14 residues. The V end lost 4 bases, the J end lost 6 bases, and 15 bases lay between the germline ends. Germline CDR1 and CDR2: KGHSH and LQKENI. Written as DNA, the CDR3 is TGTGCCAGCTCACGAAACGCGCAGGGGTCTGAAGCTTTCTTT. Its translation: CASSRNAQGSEAFF.

This chain joins TRBV19 and TRBJ2-1; TRBD2 agrees at 7 bases. V was clipped by 2 bases and J by 1 base; unmatched bases: 2. The CDR3 runs to 15 residues. Looked up from germline, CDR1 is LNHDA and CDR2 is SQIVND (reference sequence). CDR3 region: CASSINGGSYNEQFF. The CDR3 DNA follows: TGTGCCAGTAGTATAAACGGGGGGTCCTACAATGAGCAGTTCTTC.